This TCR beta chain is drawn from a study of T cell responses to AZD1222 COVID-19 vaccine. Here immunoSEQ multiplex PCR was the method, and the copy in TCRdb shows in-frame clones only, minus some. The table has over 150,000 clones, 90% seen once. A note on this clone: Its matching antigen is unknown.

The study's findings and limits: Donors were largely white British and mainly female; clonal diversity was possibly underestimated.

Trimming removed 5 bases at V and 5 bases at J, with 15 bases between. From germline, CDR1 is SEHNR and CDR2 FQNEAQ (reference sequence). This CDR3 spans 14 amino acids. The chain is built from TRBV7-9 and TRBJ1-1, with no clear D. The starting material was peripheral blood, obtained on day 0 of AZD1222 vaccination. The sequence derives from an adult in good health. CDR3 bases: TGTGCCAGCAGCCCACATAAGGCGGGGACTGAAGCTTTCTTT. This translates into CASSPHKAGTEAFF.